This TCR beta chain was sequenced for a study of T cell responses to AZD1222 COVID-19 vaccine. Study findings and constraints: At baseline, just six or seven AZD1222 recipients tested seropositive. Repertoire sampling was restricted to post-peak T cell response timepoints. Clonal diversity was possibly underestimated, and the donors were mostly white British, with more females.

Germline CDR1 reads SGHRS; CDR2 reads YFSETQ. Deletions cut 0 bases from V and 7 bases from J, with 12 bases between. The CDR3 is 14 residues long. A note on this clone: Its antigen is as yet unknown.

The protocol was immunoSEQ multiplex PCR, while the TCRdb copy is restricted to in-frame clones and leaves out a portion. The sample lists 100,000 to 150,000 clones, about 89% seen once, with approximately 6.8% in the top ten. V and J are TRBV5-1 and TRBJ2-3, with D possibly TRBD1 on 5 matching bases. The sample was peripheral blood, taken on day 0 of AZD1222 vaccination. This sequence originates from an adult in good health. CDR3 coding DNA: TGCGCCAGCAGCTTGGCTCAGGGCGACAATACGCAGTATTTT. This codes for CASSLAQGDNTQYF.